This T cell receptor (beta chain) was found in a study of Ad26.COV2.S vaccination and SARS-CoV-2 variants. Treatment described: about 20 received Ad26.COV2.S at low or high dose, single or two shots; several received placebo; per-sample allocation not given. Sampling was done on day 63 after the first vaccine or placebo injection. In its sample, this clone was seen once. CDR3 length: 15 amino acids. Germline values: CDR1 MNHEY, CDR2 SVGAGI. Germline trimming cut 5 bases from V and 0 bases from J; bases unmatched to any gene: 6. Assay used: immunoSEQ multiplex PCR; TCRdb lists only in-frame clones, some missing. The table has approximately 300,000 clones, about 85% seen once.

Sequenced material: peripheral blood, taken in a trial of Ad26.COV2.S vaccine versus placebo. The sequence came from a person between 18 and 59 years old who received the Ad26.COV2.S COVID-19 vaccine or a placebo. This rearrangement joins TRBV6-5 to TRBJ1-1; 7 nucleotides agree with TRBD1. CDR3 in amino acids: CASSHTGALNTEAFF. The CDR3 DNA is TGTGCCAGCAGTCACACAGGGGCGCTGAACACTGAAGCTTTCTTT.